Below, one T cell receptor (beta chain) is given with its context. Its antigen is currently unknown. At the deep level, the assay was run. Several immunoSEQ plates held equal portions of the genomic DNA taken from each subset. Assay used: immunoSEQ multiplex PCR; TCRdb lists only in-frame clones, some missing. The repertoire includes about 990,000 clones, about 84% of them detected once, and 0.6% to 0.7% sits in the top ten. The sample belongs to a study of shared clonotypes between healthy human individuals. Study-level results: Across subsets, estimated richness was generally greater for naive than for memory populations. With few donors, the genetic and exposure-history diversity represented was limited.

The CDR3 consists of 16 residues. V was trimmed by 3 bases and J by 6 bases, leaving 18 bases between them. CDR1 is KGHSH and CDR2 is LQKENI in the germline V gene. Material for sequencing was memory CD4+ T cells from PBMCs. The sample's subset: CD45RA-negative fraction. The V call is TRBV18, the J call TRBJ2-1; D could derive from TRBD1 or TRBD2 (5 bases each). This TCR derives from a young man in good health. Some clones in this sample may be carry-over from other donors' samples. In DNA form, the CDR3 reads TGTGCCAGCTCACCCCGGGGCCCTTACGGGCCCAATGAGCAGTTCTTC. This translates into CASSPRGPYGPNEQFF.